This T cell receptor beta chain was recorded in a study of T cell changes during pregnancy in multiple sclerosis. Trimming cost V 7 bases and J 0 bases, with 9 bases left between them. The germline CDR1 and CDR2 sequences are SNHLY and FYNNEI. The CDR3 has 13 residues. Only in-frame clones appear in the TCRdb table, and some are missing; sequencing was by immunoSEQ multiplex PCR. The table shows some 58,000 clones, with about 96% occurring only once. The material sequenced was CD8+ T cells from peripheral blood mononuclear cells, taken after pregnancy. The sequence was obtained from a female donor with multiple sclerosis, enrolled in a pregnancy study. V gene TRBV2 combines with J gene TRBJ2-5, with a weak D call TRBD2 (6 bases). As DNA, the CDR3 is TGTGCCAGCAACTTAGCGGACCAAGAGACCCAGTACTTC. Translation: CASNLADQETQYF.